This T cell receptor beta chain was identified in a study of T cell responses to AZD1222 COVID-19 vaccine. Points from the study as a whole: Donor demographics were predominantly white British with a female majority; clonal diversity may be underestimated. All repertoire sampling was performed exclusively after the peak T cell response.

In this sample, this clone turned up once. The antigen remains unidentified. TCRdb's copy holds only in-frame clones and misses some; the assay was immunoSEQ multiplex PCR. Found here are around 88,000 clones, 89% of them singletons; the top ten hold roughly 2.8%. The specimen was peripheral blood, collected on day 0 of MenACWY control vaccination. The sequence derives from an adult in good health.

CDR3 DNA sequence: TGTGCCAGTAGTACCGATTTGACAGGGACTAATTCACCCCTCCACTTT. Translation: CASSTDLTGTNSPLHF. The chain employs TRBV19 and TRBJ1-6; TRBD1 aligns across 7 bases. The V gene's germline CDR1 is LNHDA and CDR2 SQIVND (reference sequence). CDR3 size: 16 residues. Trimming at V came to 4 bases and at J to 6 bases, leaving 9 bases not matched to a gene.